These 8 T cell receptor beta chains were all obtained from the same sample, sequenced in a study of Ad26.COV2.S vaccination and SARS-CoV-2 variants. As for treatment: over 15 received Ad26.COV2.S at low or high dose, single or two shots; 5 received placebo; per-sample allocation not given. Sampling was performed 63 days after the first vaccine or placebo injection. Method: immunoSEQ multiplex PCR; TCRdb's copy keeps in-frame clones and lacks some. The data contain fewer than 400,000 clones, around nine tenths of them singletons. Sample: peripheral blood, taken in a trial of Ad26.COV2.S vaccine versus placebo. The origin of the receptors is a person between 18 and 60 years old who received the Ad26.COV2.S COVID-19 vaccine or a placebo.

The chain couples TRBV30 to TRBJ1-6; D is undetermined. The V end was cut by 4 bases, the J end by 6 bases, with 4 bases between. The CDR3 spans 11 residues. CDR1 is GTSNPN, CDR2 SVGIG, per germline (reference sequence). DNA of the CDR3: TGTGCCTGGACAAGTAATTCACCCCTCCACTTT. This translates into CAWTSNSPLHF.

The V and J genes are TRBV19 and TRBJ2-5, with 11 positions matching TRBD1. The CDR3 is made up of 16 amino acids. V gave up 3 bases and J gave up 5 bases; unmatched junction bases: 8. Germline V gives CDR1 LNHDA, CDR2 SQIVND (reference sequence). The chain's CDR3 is CASSIRTGGIRETQYF. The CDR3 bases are TGTGCCAGTAGTATCAGGACAGGGGGCATACGGGAGACCCAGTACTTC.

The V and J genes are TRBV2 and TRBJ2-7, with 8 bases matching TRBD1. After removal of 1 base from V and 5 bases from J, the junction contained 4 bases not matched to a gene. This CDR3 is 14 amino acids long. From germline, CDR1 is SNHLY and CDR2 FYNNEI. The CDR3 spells CASSEGTGPDEQYF. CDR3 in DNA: TGTGCCAGCAGTGAAGGGACAGGGCCTGACGAGCAGTACTTC. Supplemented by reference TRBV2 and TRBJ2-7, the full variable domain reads EPEVTQTPSHQVTQMGQEVILRCVPISNHLYFYWYRQILGQKVEFLVSFYNNEISEKSEIFDDQFSVERPDGSNFTLKIRSTKLEDSAMYFCASSEGTGPDEQYFGPGTRLTVT.

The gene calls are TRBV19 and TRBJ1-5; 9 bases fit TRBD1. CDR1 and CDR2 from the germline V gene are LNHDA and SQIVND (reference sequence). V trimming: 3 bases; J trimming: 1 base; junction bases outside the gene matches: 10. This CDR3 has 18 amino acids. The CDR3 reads CASSMGTGRALSNQPQHF. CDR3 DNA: TGTGCCAGTAGTATGGGGACAGGGCGGGCCCTGAGCAATCAGCCCCAGCATTTT. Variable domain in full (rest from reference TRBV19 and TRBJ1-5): DGGITQSPKYLFRKEGQNVTLSCEQNLNHDAMYWYRQDPGQGLRLIYYSQIVNDFQKGDIAEGYSVSREKKESFPLTVTSAQKNPTAFYLCASSMGTGRALSNQPQHFGDGTRLSIL.

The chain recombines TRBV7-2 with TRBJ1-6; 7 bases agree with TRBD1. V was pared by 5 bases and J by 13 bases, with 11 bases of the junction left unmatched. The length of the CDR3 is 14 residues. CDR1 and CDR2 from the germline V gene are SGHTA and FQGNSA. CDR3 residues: CASSLRQGRGPLHF. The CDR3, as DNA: TGTGCCAGCAGCCTCAGACAGGGCCGTGGTCCCCTCCACTTT.

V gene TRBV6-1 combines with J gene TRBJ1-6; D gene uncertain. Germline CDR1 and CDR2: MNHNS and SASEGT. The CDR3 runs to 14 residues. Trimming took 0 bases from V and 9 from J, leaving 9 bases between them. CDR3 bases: TGTGCCAGCAGTGAAGCGTCGCACCGTTCACCCCTCCACTTT. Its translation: CASSEASHRSPLHF.

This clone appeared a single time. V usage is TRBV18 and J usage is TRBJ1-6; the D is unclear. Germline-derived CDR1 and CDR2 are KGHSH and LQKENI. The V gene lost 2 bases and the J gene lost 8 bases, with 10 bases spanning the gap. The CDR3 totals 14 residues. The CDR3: CASSPNGGDSPLHF. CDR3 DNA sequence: TGTGCCAGCTCACCAAACGGAGGTGATTCACCCCTCCACTTT.

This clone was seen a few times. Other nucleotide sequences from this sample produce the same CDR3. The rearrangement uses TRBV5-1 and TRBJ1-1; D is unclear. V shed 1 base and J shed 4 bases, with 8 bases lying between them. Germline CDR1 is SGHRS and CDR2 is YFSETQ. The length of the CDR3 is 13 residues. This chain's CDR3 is CASSLLGFTEAFF. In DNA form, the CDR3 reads TGCGCCAGCAGCTTGTTAGGATTCACTGAAGCTTTCTTT.